Each of the 30 T cell receptor beta chains below was sequenced from the same sample in a study of CD8+CD57+ T cells in acquired aplastic anemia. CDR3 and TCR beta VDJ profiling relied on a genomic DNA template. Via MiXCR, TCRdb re-called the reads, giving one row per CDR3 protein. In the table there are around 200,000 distinct CDR3 sequences, 45% to 60% of which are singletons. Flow cytometry had shown expanded CD8+CD57+ cells in the patients chosen for sequencing. Sequencing used sorted CD4+, CD8+, or CD8+CD57+ T cells (not recorded which) from PBMCs. These receptors were taken from a human donor with aplastic anemia.

CDR3 DNA sequence: TGTGCTAGTGGTTTGGGGTTAAAGGACAGGCTCCTAGGGGCCTACAATGAGCAGTTCTTC. Its translation is CASGLGLKDRLLGAYNEQFF. The chain has TRBV12-5 and TRBJ2-1; 7 nucleotides agree with TRBD1. From germline, CDR1 is LGHNT and CDR2 FRNRAP. This CDR3 comprises 20 residues. V trimming: 1 base; J trimming: 2 bases; junction bases outside the gene matches: 17.

The gene calls are TRBV7-8 and TRBJ1-4; 8 bases agree with TRBD1. J lost 8 bases, V lost 5 bases, and 4 bases had no gene match. The CDR3 length is 13 residues. Germline CDR1 SGHVS, CDR2 FQNEAQ. CDR3 residues: CASSRQGYEKLFF. Written as DNA, the CDR3 is TGTGCCAGCAGCCGACAGGGGTACGAAAAACTGTTTTTT.

With regard to this clonotype: A much larger clone lies a single base off, so this may be a read error. The CDR3, as DNA: TGTGCCAGCAGTGGAGGTTTCAGGGCAGATACGCAGTATTTT. Protein: CASSGGFRADTQYF. The V and J genes are TRBV6-1 and TRBJ2-3; D is possibly TRBD1 (5 bases). Germline V gives CDR1 MNHNS, CDR2 SASEGT. Trimming stripped 4 bases from V and 4 bases from J, with 12 bases between. The CDR3 contains 14 residues.

The V and J genes are TRBV4-1 and TRBJ2-3; TRBD2 agrees at 7 bases. There are 17 residues in the CDR3. Germline lookup yields CDR1 MGHRA and CDR2 YSYEKL. The V segment lost 1 base and the J segment 0 bases; nucleotides outside the gene matches: 7. The CDR3 region is CASSQGRDSGSTDTQYF. In nucleotides, the CDR3 is TGCGCCAGCAGCCAAGGTAGAGATAGCGGGAGCACAGATACGCAGTATTTT.

CDR3 amino acids: CSARTRGGDTYEQYF. CDR3 nucleotides: TGCAGTGCTAGGACGAGGGGGGGGGATACCTACGAGCAGTACTTC. The chain combines TRBV20-1 with TRBJ2-7, with D maybe TRBD2 (7 bases). V lost 3 bases and J lost 2, with 17 bases in between. Germline V gene sequence: CDR1 DFQATT, CDR2 SNEGSKA (reference sequence). The CDR3 consists of 15 residues.

This clonotype was counted between two and nine times. The gene calls are TRBV25-1 and TRBJ2-1; the match to TRBD2 covers 9 bases. This CDR3 contains 17 residues. Germline V lookup: CDR1 MGHDK, CDR2 SYGVNS. After removal of 5 bases from V and 7 bases from J, the junction contained 15 bases not matched to a gene. The CDR3 nucleotides are TGTGCCAGCAGTACCCCTCGTGTTCTAGCGGGACAAAATGAGCAGTTCTTC. Amino acids: CASSTPRVLAGQNEQFF.

The count of this clonotype is one. The chain links TRBV20-1 to TRBJ2-1; D gene uncertain. This CDR3 contains 11 residues. Germline-derived CDR1 and CDR2 are DFQATT and SNEGSKA (reference sequence). The V end lost 6 bases, the J end lost 8 bases, and 11 bases lay between the germline ends. In nucleotides, the CDR3 is TGCAGTGCCACACCCTCGGATGAGCAGTTCTTC. Translated, it gives CSATPSDEQFF.

Many counts were recorded for this clonotype. The chain uses TRBV3-1 and TRBJ2-5; the match to TRBD2 covers 13 bases. J gave up 3 bases and V 6 bases, and 4 bases lay outside the gene matches. Per germline, CDR1 LGHDT and CDR2 YNNKEL (reference sequence). The CDR3 contains 15 residues. This CDR3 reads CASRGLAGLKETQYF. The DNA of the CDR3 is TGTGCCAGCAGGGGACTAGCGGGGTTAAAAGAGACCCAGTACTTC.

V is TRBV13 and J is TRBJ2-5, with D tentatively TRBD2 (6 bases). The germline gives CDR1 PRHDT, CDR2 FYEKMQ (reference sequence). This CDR3 spans 15 amino acids. V lost 5 bases and J 5 bases, leaving 18 bases between the germline ends. This chain's CDR3 is CASSVAAAGRETQYF. The DNA of the CDR3 is TGTGCCAGCAGCGTTGCGGCGGCAGGGAGGGAGACCCAGTACTTC.

This chain uses TRBV14 with TRBJ1-1; D call uncertain. The CDR3 length is 13 residues. Germline CDR1 SGHDN, CDR2 FVKESK. V was trimmed by 1 base and J by 12 bases, leaving 15 bases between them. CDR3 residues: CASSQVLGGESFF. The CDR3 coding sequence is TGTGCCAGCAGCCAAGTGTTGGGCGGGGAATCTTTCTTT.

Regarding this clonotype: This sequence may be a read error, since a much larger clone differs from it by one base. This sequence joins TRBV27 and TRBJ2-7; TRBD1 aligns across 9 bases. Trimming took 6 bases from V and 4 from J; bases not matched to a gene: 10. The CDR3 runs to 15 residues. Germline V gene lookup returns CDR1 MNHEY and CDR2 SMNVEV (reference sequence). CDR3 DNA: TGTGCCAGCAGACTATGGACAGGGGAGATTTACGAGCAGTACTTC. Translation gives CASRLWTGEIYEQYF.

J is TRBJ2-7 and V is TRBV24-1; 10 positions match TRBD1. This CDR3 has 16 residues. The J segment lost 2 bases and the V segment lost 1 base, leaving 4 bases of the junction unmatched. The germline V gene has CDR1 KGHDR and CDR2 SFDVKD. The DNA of the CDR3 is TGTGCCACCAGTGATTTTGGGGACAGGGGTACCTACGAGCAGTACTTC. Translation gives CATSDFGDRGTYEQYF.

This rearrangement joins TRBV6-1 to TRBJ1-6; D call uncertain. This CDR3 has 13 amino acids. Trimming cost V 9 bases and J 9 bases, with 15 bases left between them. CDR1 and CDR2 from the germline V gene are MNHNS and SASEGT. CDR3 nucleotide sequence: TGTGCCAGTGCGACGGATGGTGGTTCACCCCTCCACTTT. Protein sequence: CASATDGGSPLHF.

The gene calls are TRBV2 and TRBJ2-5; D possibly corresponds to TRBD1 (5 bases). The V end was cut by 7 bases, the J end by 9 bases, with 21 bases between. Per the germline V gene, CDR1 is SNHLY and CDR2 is FYNNEI. The CDR3 is 14 amino acids. The CDR3 sequence is CASTGMGSNQPQYF. In DNA, the CDR3 is TGTGCCAGCACAGGGATGGGAAGCAATCAGCCCCAGTACTTC.

This clonotype appeared many times. Written as DNA, the CDR3 is TGTGCCAGCAGCTTAGTTCGGAGCACAGATACGCAGTATTTT. Translating it yields CASSLVRSTDTQYF. The chain carries TRBV7-2 and TRBJ2-3; D is undetermined. V was pared by 1 base and J by 0 bases, with 5 bases between. The germline V gene has CDR1 SGHTA and CDR2 FQGNSA. The CDR3 has 14 amino acids.

V is TRBV24-1 and J is TRBJ2-7; the D call may be TRBD1 or TRBD2 (5 bases each). CDR3 length equals 13 residues. The ends were cut back, 4 bases at V and 2 bases at J, with 8 bases in the middle. Per germline, CDR1 KGHDR and CDR2 SFDVKD. CDR3 amino acids: CATSDRDPYEQYF. The DNA for the CDR3 is TGTGCCACCAGTGACCGGGACCCCTACGAGCAGTACTTC.

This clonotype has just one count. A read error may be the cause here, since a much bigger clone is one base away. The V call is TRBV2, the J call TRBJ2-5; 13 bases are shared with TRBD2. Trimming took 6 bases from V and 9 from J; bases not matched to a gene: 7. The CDR3 extends over 14 amino acids. Germline CDR1 SNHLY, CDR2 FYNNEI. The CDR3 sequence is CASRLAGGSGAQYF. CDR3 in DNA: TGTGCCAGCAGACTAGCGGGGGGGTCCGGGGCCCAGTACTTC.

As regards this clonotype: This may stem from a read error, because a much larger clone lies one nucleotide away. The chain carries TRBV5-1 and TRBJ2-2, with a tentative D call TRBD2 (7 bases). The CDR3 contains 15 residues. Germline assignment: CDR1 SGHRS and CDR2 YFSETQ. V gave up 5 bases and J gave up 5 bases, with 16 bases separating them. Here the CDR3 reads CASRRRGAGTGELFF. The CDR3 bases are TGCGCCAGCAGGAGACGGGGGGCCGGTACCGGGGAGCTGTTTTTT.

This clonotype has just a few counts. The genes are TRBV7-9 and TRBJ2-7; TRBD2 matches at 8 bases. Germline V CDR1 and CDR2: SEHNR, FQNEAQ (reference sequence). The ends lost 1 base at V and 6 bases at J; junction bases unmatched: 5. The CDR3 sequence is 14 residues long. CDR3 nucleotides: TGTGCCAGCAGCTTAGTTAACGGGAGGGGCGAGCAGTACTTC. Its protein product is CASSLVNGRGEQYF.

The chain recombines TRBV7-3 with TRBJ2-3, with D possibly matching TRBD1 (6 bases). The CDR3 contains 14 residues. Germline lookup yields CDR1 SGHTA and CDR2 FQGTGA. The V end lost 1 base, the J end lost 4 bases, and 9 bases lay between the germline ends. The CDR3 DNA follows: TGTGCCAGCAGCTTAAACAGGGTATCAGATACGCAGTATTTT. Encoded protein: CASSLNRVSDTQYF.

V usage is TRBV7-2 and J usage is TRBJ2-7; maybe TRBD2 (6 bases). The length of the CDR3 is 15 residues. The germline V gene encodes CDR1 SGHTA and CDR2 FQGNSA. Trimming left V 5 bases short and J 2 bases short, with 16 bases between. The CDR3, as DNA: TGTGCCAGCAGCCCCCGTACCGGAGGGCCCTACGAGCAGTACTTC. It yields the protein CASSPRTGGPYEQYF.

This sequence joins TRBV12-3 or TRBV12-4 and TRBJ2-7; 9 bases fit TRBD1. Germline trimming cut 10 bases from V and 5 bases from J; bases unmatched to any gene: 9. The CDR3 is 13 amino acids. The CDR3 sequence: CAIGGTGPHEQYF. CDR3 bases: TGTGCCATCGGGGGGACAGGGCCCCACGAGCAGTACTTC.

The J gene is TRBJ2-1, the V gene TRBV11-2; TRBD2 agrees at 7 bases. Trimming took 2 bases from V and 5 from J; bases not matched to a gene: 3. This CDR3 comprises 14 residues. Germline values: CDR1 SGHAT, CDR2 FQNNGV. As DNA, the CDR3 is TGTGCCAGCAGCTTAATGGCGGGGGACAATGAGCAGTTCTTC. This sequence encodes CASSLMAGDNEQFF.

The chain joins TRBV19 to TRBJ1-3, with D tentatively TRBD1 (5 bases). Between the trimmed V and J ends, which lost 4 bases and 8 bases, there was a span of 12 bases. CDR1 LNHDA and CDR2 SQIVND come from the germline V gene (reference sequence). This CDR3 has 13 residues. Here the CDR3 DNA reads TGTGCCAGTAGTAAACCAGGGCTGGACACCATATATTTT. It codes for CASSKPGLDTIYF. The complete variable domain, with remaining parts taken from reference TRBV19 and TRBJ1-3, reads DGGITQSPKYLFRKEGQNVTLSCEQNLNHDAMYWYRQDPGQGLRLIYYSQIVNDFQKGDIAEGYSVSREKKESFPLTVTSAQKNPTAFYLCASSKPGLDTIYFGEGSWLTVV.

This clonotype has more than one count but fewer than ten. The chain carries TRBV12-3 or TRBV12-4 and TRBJ1-1; TRBD1 aligns across 9 bases. The CDR3 sequence is 15 residues long. V shed 8 bases and J 4 bases; nucleotides not matched to a gene: 11. The CDR3 DNA is TGTGCCAGCGATCGGGGACAGGGTGGGATCACTGAAGCTTTCTTT. Its translation is CASDRGQGGITEAFF.

In the case of this clonotype: The CDR3 does not close with the conserved phenylalanine or tryptophan, likely indicating a read error. The V gene is TRBV25-1, the J gene TRBJ1-4, with D unclear. CDR1 and CDR2 from the germline V gene are MGHDK and SYGVNS. The CDR3 is made up of 15 amino acids. CDR3: CASSKLRDTNDKLFL. In nucleotides, the CDR3 is TGTGCCAGCTCAAAGCTACGGGATACTAATGACAAACTGTTTCTT.

The chain employs TRBV20-1 and TRBJ1-4; 11 nucleotides agree with TRBD1. V gave up 4 bases and J gave up 3 bases; unmatched junction bases: 10. Germline CDR1 and CDR2: DFQATT and SNEGSKA (reference sequence). The CDR3 runs to 17 residues. The CDR3 coding sequence is TGCAGTGCTACACCGGGACAGGGGGGTTGGGCTAATGAAAAACTGTTTTTT. Translated, it gives CSATPGQGGWANEKLFF.

Concerning this clonotype: One end of the junction varies from germline; a read error may be responsible. V usage is TRBV15 and J usage is TRBJ2-5; 7 bases align to TRBD1. Germline assignment: CDR1 LNHNV and CDR2 YYDKDF (reference sequence). This CDR3 spans 15 amino acids. CDR3 amino acids: CATSIGQDPQGTQYF. In DNA form, the CDR3 reads TGTGCCACCAGCATTGGACAGGATCCACAAGGGACCCAGTACTTC.

Only a few counts were recorded for this clonotype. This chain joins TRBV19 and TRBJ1-1, with D possibly being TRBD1 (6 bases). The ends were cut back, 1 base at V and 7 bases at J, with 7 bases in the middle. Germline CDR1 LNHDA, CDR2 SQIVND (reference sequence). CDR3 length equals 12 residues. The CDR3 region is CASSIGDIEAFF. The CDR3 nucleotides are TGTGCCAGTAGTATAGGGGACATTGAAGCTTTCTTT.

The J gene is TRBJ1-6, the V gene TRBV18; D is possibly TRBD1 (5 bases). This CDR3 contains 15 residues. Trimming took off 2 bases at V and 9 bases at J, with 14 bases between the two ends. The V gene's germline CDR1 is KGHSH and CDR2 LQKENI. The CDR3 DNA reads TGTGCCAGCTCACCAACAGGAAAAATGAGTTCACCCCTCCACTTT. It specifies CASSPTGKMSSPLHF.